The next 22 T cell receptor beta chains were all read from a single sample in a study of shared clonotypes between healthy human individuals. Here immunoSEQ multiplex PCR was the method, and the copy in TCRdb shows in-frame clones only, minus some. This table has about 680,000 clones, around two thirds appearing once. The sample comprised memory CD4+ T cells sorted from blood. Sample subset: CD45RA-negative fraction. Receptor source: a woman aged 25 to 45 in good health.

The J gene is TRBJ1-2, the V gene TRBV7-9; D gene uncertain. V dropped 2 bases and J dropped 2 bases, with 6 bases sitting between them. There are 13 residues in the CDR3. Germline V CDR1 and CDR2: SEHNR, FQNEAQ (reference sequence). As DNA, the CDR3 is TGTGCCAGCAGCTTATCGGAAAACTATGGCTACACCTTC. Its protein is CASSLSENYGYTF. Full variable domain (outside the CDR3, taken from reference TRBV7-9 and TRBJ1-2): DTGVSQNPRHKITKRGQNVTFRCDPISEHNRLYWYRQTLGQGPEFLTYFQNEAQLEKSRLLSDRFSAERPKGSFSTLEIQRTEQGDSAMYLCASSLSENYGYTFGSGTRLTVV.

V is TRBV30 and J is TRBJ2-3; 9 bases agree with TRBD2. CDR1 and CDR2 (germline): GTSNPN, SVGIG (reference sequence). The CDR3 has 13 residues. The ends lost 2 bases at V and 14 bases at J; junction bases unmatched: 11. CDR3 sequence (DNA): TGTGCCTGGAGTTTCCTCCCGAGCGGGAGGTTGTATTTT. This encodes CAWSFLPSGRLYF.

In regard to this clone: The same CDR3 can be traced to other DNA sequences in this sample. The gene calls are TRBV6-5 and TRBJ1-5, with D unresolved. The V end was cut by 6 bases, the J end by 0 bases, with 6 bases between. CDR3 length: 13 residues. Germline V gene lookup returns CDR1 MNHEY and CDR2 SVGAGI. This CDR3 reads CASSSNSNQPQHF. The CDR3 DNA reads as TGTGCCAGCAGCTCAAATAGCAATCAGCCCCAGCATTTT.

V is TRBV6-1 and J is TRBJ2-3; the D gene is possibly TRBD2 (6 bases). Germline-derived CDR1 and CDR2 are MNHNS and SASEGT. The CDR3 is made up of 13 amino acids. V shed 3 bases and J shed 8 bases, with 12 bases lying between them. The CDR3 loop reads CASSDRWEVTQYF. The CDR3 DNA follows: TGTGCCAGCAGTGACAGGTGGGAGGTTACGCAGTATTTT.

This clone occurred a few times. This chain links TRBV28 with TRBJ1-1; 8 bases are a match to TRBD1. Germline V lookup: CDR1 MDHEN, CDR2 SYDVKM. The CDR3 is 13 residues long. V was pared by 9 bases and J by 11 bases, with 14 bases of the junction left unmatched. The CDR3 DNA reads TGTGCCAGACCAAACGAGGCAGGGGGCCGGGCTTTCTTT. It encodes CARPNEAGGRAFF.

The rearrangement uses TRBV2 and TRBJ2-2; D gene unclear. The CDR3 spans 12 residues. V was shortened by 7 bases and J by 8 bases, with 11 bases between the two germline ends. Germline V gene data show CDR1 as SNHLY and CDR2 as FYNNEI. This chain's CDR3 is CASKSGFGELFF. The CDR3 DNA follows: TGTGCCAGCAAATCTGGATTTGGGGAGCTGTTTTTT.

The CDR3 reads CASSVGLAGAYEQYF. The CDR3 nucleotides read TGTGCCAGCAGTGTTGGACTAGCGGGAGCCTACGAGCAGTACTTC. The V call is TRBV28, the J call TRBJ2-7, with 13 bases aligning to TRBD2. The germline V gene has CDR1 MDHEN and CDR2 SYDVKM. The CDR3 consists of 15 residues. The V gene end was trimmed by 5 bases and the J gene end by 2 bases; junction bases not matched to a gene: 3.

This clone was picked up a small number of times. The V and J genes are TRBV27 and TRBJ2-2; 10 nucleotides align to TRBD2. The CDR3 covers 15 residues. CDR1 and CDR2 from the germline V gene are MNHEY and SMNVEV (reference sequence). With 6 bases clipped from V and 5 bases from J, the junction kept 6 bases outside the gene matches. CDR3 in amino acids: CASRLAGLGTGELFF. Here the CDR3 DNA reads TGTGCCAGCAGACTAGCGGGGTTGGGGACCGGGGAGCTGTTTTTT.

A note on this clone: It may be a read error: a sequence one base away is much more abundant. The rearrangement uses TRBV7-6 and TRBJ1-5, with a weak D call TRBD1 (5 bases). The V and J ends lost 1 base and 2 bases respectively, with 6 bases between them. The CDR3 contains 14 residues. The germline V gene encodes CDR1 SGHVS and CDR2 FNYEAQ. CDR3 nucleotide sequence: TGTGCCAGCAGCTTAGGAGGGGGCAATCAGCCCCAGCATTTT. Amino acid sequence: CASSLGGGNQPQHF.

V is TRBV11-2 and J is TRBJ2-3; unclear D gene. Trimming shortened V by 7 bases and J by 4 bases, and 15 bases separated the two germline ends. CDR1 is SGHAT, CDR2 FQNNGV, per germline. This CDR3 has 14 amino acids. The CDR3 DNA sequence: TGTGCCAGCACCCTAAGGACCCTCCCAGATACGCAGTATTTT. Encoded protein: CASTLRTLPDTQYF.

The J gene is TRBJ2-2, the V gene TRBV19, with D uncertain. With 7 bases removed from V and 4 bases from J, the gap between germline ends came to 10 bases. The CDR3 totals 13 residues. Looked up from germline, CDR1 is LNHDA and CDR2 is SQIVND (reference sequence). As DNA, the CDR3 is TGTGCCAGTACTGTGCACAGCACCGGGGAGCTGTTTTTT. This codes for CASTVHSTGELFF.

The rearrangement joins TRBV2 to TRBJ2-1; 10 bases are a match to TRBD2. V lost 4 bases and J lost 6; bases outside the gene matches: 9. The length of the CDR3 is 16 residues. Germline V gives CDR1 SNHLY, CDR2 FYNNEI. The CDR3 is CASSGRTSGAFNEQFF. The CDR3 bases are TGTGCCAGCAGTGGTCGGACTAGCGGAGCATTCAATGAGCAGTTCTTC.

V and J are TRBV25-1 and TRBJ2-3; D call uncertain. The CDR3 spans 12 residues. Trimming took 5 bases from V and 4 from J, leaving 7 bases between them. The germline gives CDR1 MGHDK, CDR2 SYGVNS. The CDR3 reads CASSPRADTQYF. CDR3 coding DNA: TGTGCCAGCAGTCCTAGGGCAGATACGCAGTATTTT.

Details on this clone: Other DNA sequences from this sample encode an identical CDR3 as well. This chain links TRBV18 with TRBJ2-2; TRBD1 is a possible D gene (6 bases). The CDR3 covers 15 residues. Germline assignment: CDR1 KGHSH and CDR2 LQKENI. With 3 bases removed from V and 0 bases from J, the gap between germline ends came to 8 bases. The CDR3 region is CASSPGQSNTGELFF. In nucleotides, the CDR3 is TGTGCCAGCTCACCTGGACAGTCGAACACCGGGGAGCTGTTTTTT.

This clone has a single count. This chain joins TRBV11-3 and TRBJ2-3, with D uncertain. CDR3 length: 16 residues. Germline V gene sequence: CDR1 SGHNT, CDR2 YENEEA. V was cut by 1 base and J by 0 bases, with 11 bases left in between. The CDR3 loop is CASSLGDRGSTDTQYF. The CDR3 DNA follows: TGTGCCAGCAGCTTAGGAGACCGTGGTAGCACAGATACGCAGTATTTT.

V and J are TRBV30 and TRBJ1-2; tentative D call: TRBD1 (6 bases). Germline CDR1 and CDR2: GTSNPN and SVGIG (reference sequence). This CDR3 is built from 12 residues. V was pared by 5 bases and J by 4 bases, with 11 bases between. CDR3 sequence reads: CAWDDRIYGYTF. For the CDR3, the DNA is TGTGCCTGGGATGACAGGATCTATGGCTACACCTTC.

In this sample, this clone turned up many times. The chain links TRBV7-6 to TRBJ2-2; D not certain. The germline gives CDR1 SGHVS, CDR2 FNYEAQ. The ends were cut back, 6 bases at V and 6 bases at J, with 8 bases in the middle. The CDR3 has 12 amino acids. CDR3 residues: CASRIVAGELFF. CDR3 nucleotide sequence: TGTGCCAGCAGAATAGTAGCCGGGGAGCTGTTTTTT. Together with reference TRBV7-6 and TRBJ2-2, the CDR3 gives the full variable domain: GAGVSQSPRYKVTKRGQDVALRCDPISGHVSLYWYRQALGQGPEFLTYFNYEAQQDKSGLPNDRFSAERPEGSISTLTIQRTEQRDSAMYRCASRIVAGELFFGEGSRLTVL.

With respect to this clone: This may be a read error: a much more frequent sequence differs by one nucleotide. V usage is TRBV5-1 and J usage is TRBJ2-2; D is undetermined. Germline values: CDR1 SGHRS, CDR2 YFSETQ. The CDR3 covers 14 residues. Trimming took 0 bases from V and 0 from J, leaving 3 bases between them. The DNA of the CDR3 is TGCGCCAGCAGCTTGGACGCGAACACCGGGGAGCTGTTTTTT. It encodes CASSLDANTGELFF.

The chain uses TRBV6-1 and TRBJ1-1; 10 bases are a match to TRBD1. Per the germline V gene, CDR1 is MNHNS and CDR2 is SASEGT. This CDR3 is built from 14 residues. Unmatched junction bases numbered 8, after V lost 6 bases and J lost 7 bases. CDR3 loop: CASRLGQGLDEAFF. CDR3 DNA sequence: TGTGCCAGCAGACTGGGACAGGGGCTCGATGAAGCTTTCTTT.

The chain uses TRBV7-8 and TRBJ2-3; TRBD2 is a possible D gene (6 bases). The CDR3 is 12 residues long. V dropped 8 bases and J dropped 6 bases, with 12 bases sitting between them. In germline, CDR1 is SGHVS, CDR2 FQNEAQ. The CDR3 bases are TGTGCCAGCCGCAGGGACTCCGATACGCAGTATTTT. Translation gives CASRRDSDTQYF.

V is TRBV19 and J is TRBJ2-3; no definite D call. Germline CDR1 is LNHDA and CDR2 is SQIVND (reference sequence). V lost 5 bases, J lost 5 bases, and 17 bases lay in between. This CDR3 spans 15 amino acids. The CDR3 loop is CASSSGDGLGDTQYF. In nucleotides, the CDR3 is TGTGCCAGTAGTTCGGGTGACGGTTTAGGAGATACGCAGTATTTT.

This chain joins TRBV28 and TRBJ2-2; no reliable D call. The germline V gene has CDR1 MDHEN and CDR2 SYDVKM. V lost 3 bases and J 1 base, leaving 3 bases between the germline ends. The length of the CDR3 is 13 residues. The CDR3 coding sequence is TGTGCCAGCAGTTTGCGGAACACCGGGGAGCTGTTTTTT. Translation: CASSLRNTGELFF.